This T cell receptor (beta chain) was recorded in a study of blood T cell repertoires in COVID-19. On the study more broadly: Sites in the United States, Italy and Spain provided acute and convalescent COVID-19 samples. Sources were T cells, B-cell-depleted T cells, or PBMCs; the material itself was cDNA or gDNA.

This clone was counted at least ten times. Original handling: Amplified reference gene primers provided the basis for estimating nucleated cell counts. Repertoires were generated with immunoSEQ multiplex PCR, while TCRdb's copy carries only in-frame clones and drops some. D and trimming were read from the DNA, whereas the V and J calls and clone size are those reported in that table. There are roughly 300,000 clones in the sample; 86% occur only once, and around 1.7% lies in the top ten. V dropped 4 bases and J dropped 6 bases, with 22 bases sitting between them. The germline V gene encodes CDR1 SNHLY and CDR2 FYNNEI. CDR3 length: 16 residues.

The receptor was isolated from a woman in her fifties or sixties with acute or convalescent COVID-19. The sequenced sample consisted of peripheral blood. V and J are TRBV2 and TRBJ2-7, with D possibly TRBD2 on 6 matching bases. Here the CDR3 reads CASSGFPGLTLTEQYF. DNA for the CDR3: TGTGCCAGCAGTGGGTTCCCGGGACTCACCCTAACCGAGCAGTACTTC.